This T cell receptor beta chain was recorded in a study of cytomegalovirus exposure and HLA in healthy donors. The study, taken as a whole, reports: Rarity marked most TCR sequences, yet some public TCRs occurred in many donors.

Some clones are missing from TCRdb's copy, which holds only in-frame ones; the method was immunoSEQ multiplex PCR. The data contain around 300,000 clones, around 90% of them singletons. V lost 2 bases and J lost 1, with 6 bases in between. The CDR3 is 13 amino acids. Germline CDR1 SGDLS, CDR2 YYNGEE. Remarks on this clone: Its antigen is not identified.

The chain joins TRBV9 to TRBJ1-1; no reliable D call. The source is a man between 25 and 39 years old in good health and CMV-seronegative. The sample consisted of PBMCs. The CDR3 bases are TGTGCCAGCAGCGTTGAGGGGAACACTGAAGCTTTCTTT. Amino acid sequence: CASSVEGNTEAFF.